What follows are 10 T cell receptor beta chains derived from one specimen sequenced in a study of vaccination and CD4 T cells after COVID-19. Researchers used the Oncomine TCR Beta short-read assay to sequence DNA from cultured CD4+ T cells. TCRdb independently ran MiXCR on the PCR reads; one entry per CDR3 protein. The sample yields about 20,000 distinct CDR3 sequences, roughly 46% seen once. What these receptors recognize is not known. Treatment indicated: approximately 9-day PBMC culture with coronavirus spike peptide pools or control peptides (ViraFEST assay). The sample in question was CD4+ T cells from blood, cultured in vitro, obtained after SARS-CoV-2 vaccination. The origin of the receptors is a human donor who had recovered from COVID-19.

V and J are TRBV7-8 and TRBJ1-1; D might be TRBD1 (6 bases). The germline V gene encodes CDR1 SGHVS and CDR2 FQNEAQ. The CDR3 extends over 17 amino acids. Trimming shortened V by 5 bases and J by 5 bases, and 24 bases separated the two germline ends. The DNA of the CDR3 is TGTGCCAGCAGCCTGACTCGGGACATTCGGCGGGGGACTGAAGCTTTCTTT. This codes for CASSLTRDIRRGTEAFF.

The rearrangement joins TRBV29-1 to TRBJ2-3, with D uncertain. Germline values: CDR1 SQVTM, CDR2 ANQGSEA. The V end was cut by 6 bases, the J end by 2 bases, with 12 bases between. This CDR3 spans 13 amino acids. The DNA for the CDR3 is TGCAGCGTCGCCAGGACCCTCACAGATACGCAGTATTTT. This encodes CSVARTLTDTQYF.

This clonotype was seen a few times. This chain joins TRBV7-2 and TRBJ2-7; tentative D call: TRBD2 (5 bases). The V gene lost 1 base and the J gene lost 4 bases, with 8 bases spanning the gap. The CDR3 runs to 13 residues. Germline CDR1 reads SGHTA; CDR2 reads FQGNSA. CDR3 sequence (DNA): TGTGCCAGCAGCTTAGTTCGCGGGTACGAGCAGTACTTC. Translating gives CASSLVRGYEQYF.

The genes are TRBV19 and TRBJ1-2; D is possibly TRBD1 (5 bases). The V end lost 2 bases, the J end lost 4 bases, and 14 bases lay between the germline ends. This CDR3 spans 15 amino acids. Germline CDR1 is LNHDA and CDR2 is SQIVND (reference sequence). Here the CDR3 reads CASSIWGVRGYGYTF. The CDR3 bases are TGTGCCAGTAGTATATGGGGGGTTCGCGGCTATGGCTACACCTTC. The full variable domain, rest sourced from reference TRBV19 and TRBJ1-2, is DGGITQSPKYLFRKEGQNVTLSCEQNLNHDAMYWYRQDPGQGLRLIYYSQIVNDFQKGDIAEGYSVSREKKESFPLTVTSAQKNPTAFYLCASSIWGVRGYGYTFGSGTRLTVV.

The rearrangement links TRBV2 to TRBJ2-2; 8 bases align to TRBD2. Trimming took 4 bases from V and 7 from J; bases not matched to a gene: 8. CDR3 length: 15 amino acids. CDR1 is SNHLY, CDR2 FYNNEI, per germline. The CDR3 reads CASSVSRGGFGELFF. The CDR3 nucleotides read TGTGCCAGCAGTGTTTCTCGGGGGGGTTTCGGGGAGCTGTTTTTT. Full variable domain (remainder filled in from reference TRBV2 and TRBJ2-2): EPEVTQTPSHQVTQMGQEVILRCVPISNHLYFYWYRQILGQKVEFLVSFYNNEISEKSEIFDDQFSVERPDGSNFTLKIRSTKLEDSAMYFCASSVSRGGFGELFFGEGSRLTVL.

V usage is TRBV6-5 and J usage is TRBJ2-7, with TRBD2 matching 12 bases. The CDR3 length is 18 residues. The ends lost 0 bases at V and 1 base at J; junction bases unmatched: 7. Germline-derived CDR1 and CDR2 are MNHEY and SVGAGI. CDR3 bases: TGTGCCAGCAGTTACTCGAGCCTAGCGGGAGGGCCATCCTACGAGCAGTACTTC. This translates into CASSYSSLAGGPSYEQYF.

This clonotype came up a few times. V and J are TRBV7-2 and TRBJ2-7; 7 bases are a match to TRBD1. V shed 5 bases and J 6 bases; nucleotides not matched to a gene: 7. CDR3 length: 13 amino acids. Germline values: CDR1 SGHTA, CDR2 FQGNSA. For the CDR3, the DNA is TGTGCCAGCAGCGGGGAGACAGGGCGCGAGCAGTACTTC. The encoded protein is CASSGETGREQYF.

The chain couples TRBV28 to TRBJ2-5; possibly TRBD2 for D (5 bases). Trimming pared 6 bases from V and 0 bases from J, leaving 32 bases between. The CDR3 is made up of 21 amino acids. Per the germline V gene, CDR1 is MDHEN and CDR2 is SYDVKM. CDR3 protein: CASSLKGYRGIGGRNQETQYF. For the CDR3, the DNA is TGTGCCAGCAGCTTAAAAGGGTACCGAGGGATAGGCGGGCGCAACCAAGAGACCCAGTACTTC.

This clonotype was counted a few times. This chain connects TRBV6-2 or TRBV6-3 to TRBJ1-2, with 10 bases lining up with TRBD1. CDR1 MNHEY and CDR2 SVGEGT come from the germline V gene. Trimming took 6 bases from V and 7 from J; bases not matched to a gene: 8. The CDR3 has 14 amino acids. CDR3 nucleotide sequence: TGTGCCAGCAGACCGACAGGGGGCGAGACTGGCTACACCTTC. Protein product: CASRPTGGETGYTF.

This clonotype has more than one count but fewer than ten. The chain employs TRBV20-1 and TRBJ2-7; the D gene is possibly TRBD1 (5 bases). The germline V gene encodes CDR1 DFQATT and CDR2 SNEGSKA (reference sequence). The CDR3 consists of 13 residues. The V gene lost 6 bases and the J gene lost 1 base, with 13 bases spanning the gap. CDR3 nucleotide sequence: TGCAGTGCCACCGAGGACAATTCCTACGAGCAGTACTTC. Amino acid sequence: CSATEDNSYEQYF.